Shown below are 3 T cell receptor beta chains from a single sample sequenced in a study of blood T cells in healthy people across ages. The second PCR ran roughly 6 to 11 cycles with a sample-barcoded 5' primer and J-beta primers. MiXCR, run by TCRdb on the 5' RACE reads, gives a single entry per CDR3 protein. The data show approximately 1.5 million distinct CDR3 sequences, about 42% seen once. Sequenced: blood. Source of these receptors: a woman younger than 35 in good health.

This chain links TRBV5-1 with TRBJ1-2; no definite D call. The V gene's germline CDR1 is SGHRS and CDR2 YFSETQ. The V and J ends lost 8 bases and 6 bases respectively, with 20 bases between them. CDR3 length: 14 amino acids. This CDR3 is CARRTETSLDGYTF. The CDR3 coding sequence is TGCGCCAGAAGGACGGAAACATCCCTTGATGGCTACACCTTC.

CDR3 residues: CASSGDHNEQFF. DNA of the CDR3: TGTGCCAGCAGTGGGGACCACAATGAGCAGTTCTTC. The chain employs TRBV28 and TRBJ2-1; tentatively, D is TRBD1 or TRBD2 (5 bases each). Germline V gene lookup returns CDR1 MDHEN and CDR2 SYDVKM. The CDR3 loop spans 12 amino acids. Trimming left V 5 bases short and J 5 bases short, with 7 bases between.

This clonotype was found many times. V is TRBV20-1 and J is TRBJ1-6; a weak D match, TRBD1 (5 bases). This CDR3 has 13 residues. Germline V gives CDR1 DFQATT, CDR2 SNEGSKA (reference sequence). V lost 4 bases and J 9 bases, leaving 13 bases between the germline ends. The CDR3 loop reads CSAIGREVSPLHF. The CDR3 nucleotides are TGCAGTGCTATTGGCAGGGAAGTTTCACCCCTCCACTTT.